The TCR beta chain described here comes from a study of T cells after posttransplantation cyclophosphamide. Findings and caveats of the study: Donor CD8+ memory clones often dominated recipient blood repertoires at later times.

Concerning this clone: Its target is not known.

Generated by immunoSEQ multiplex PCR, the TCRdb table keeps only in-frame clones and is missing some. The data contain approximately 21,000 clones, roughly 98% of them singletons. Germline lookup yields CDR1 SGHTA and CDR2 FQGTGA. CDR3 length: 13 residues. Between the trimmed V and J ends, which lost 0 bases and 6 bases, there was a span of 8 bases. Specimen: naive CD8+ T cells sorted from PBMCs. This chain uses TRBV7-3 with TRBJ1-1, with a tentative D call TRBD1 (5 bases). This clonotype was obtained from a man aged 35-49 years in good health, CMV-negative, and a related stem cell transplant donor. CDR3 nucleotide sequence: TGTGCCAGCAGCTTAACAGGGGCGGCTGAAGCTTTCTTT. This sequence encodes CASSLTGAAEAFF. The full variable domain, with the rest looked up from reference TRBV7-3 and TRBJ1-1, is GAGVSQTPSNKVTEKGKYVELRCDPISGHTALYWYRQSLGQGPEFLIYFQGTGAADDSGLPNDRFFAVRPEGSVSTLKIQRTERGDSAVYLCASSLTGAAEAFFGQGTRLTVV.